This entry lists 25 T cell receptor beta chains sequenced from one sample in a study of T cells after yellow fever vaccination. Via MiXCR, TCRdb re-called the 5' RACE reads, giving one row per CDR3 protein. The table includes around 590,000 distinct CDR3 sequences, 9% to 15% detected once. The specimen comprised PBMCs, sampled on the day of the yellow fever booster vaccination. The receptors come from a man aged 30-40 years who received the YFV17D yellow fever vaccine.

This clonotype was observed a handful of times. The rearrangement uses TRBV29-1 and TRBJ1-2, with a possible D match to TRBD1 (5 bases). V was trimmed by 2 bases and J by 4 bases, leaving 11 bases between them. The germline V gene encodes CDR1 SQVTM and CDR2 ANQGSEA. The CDR3 extends over 13 amino acids. The CDR3 DNA is TGCAGCGTTGAATCCGGGACGGGCTATGGCTACACCTTC. Translation gives CSVESGTGYGYTF.

The chain uses TRBV27 and TRBJ2-1, with 14 bases identical to TRBD2. V lost 0 bases to trimming and J lost 0 bases; unmatched junction nucleotides: 1. Germline V gives CDR1 MNHEY, CDR2 SMNVEV (reference sequence). The CDR3 contains 18 residues. DNA of the CDR3: TGTGCCAGCAGTTTATCTGGGACTAGCGGGAGCTCCTACAATGAGCAGTTCTTC. Translated: CASSLSGTSGSSYNEQFF.

This clonotype was found a few times. This chain uses TRBV7-9 with TRBJ2-5; possible D gene TRBD1, 5 bases. Germline values: CDR1 SEHNR, CDR2 FQNEAQ (reference sequence). This CDR3 is 14 amino acids long. V lost 10 bases to trimming and J lost 8 bases, with 23 bases between them. The CDR3 region is CATFSTLGPLTQYF. DNA of the CDR3: TGTGCCACCTTTTCGACGTTGGGGCCTTTAACCCAGTACTTC.

This sequence joins TRBV7-2 and TRBJ1-1; D unclear. Per germline, CDR1 SGHTA and CDR2 FQGNSA. Trimming took off 5 bases at V and 6 bases at J, with 13 bases between the two ends. The CDR3 contains 13 residues. The CDR3 sequence is CASSRQGYPEAFF. The CDR3 DNA follows: TGTGCCAGCAGCCGCCAAGGGTATCCTGAAGCTTTCTTT.

This clonotype was seen a handful of times. The V call is TRBV6-1, the J call TRBJ2-7; 12 positions agree with TRBD2. Looked up from germline, CDR1 is MNHNS and CDR2 is SASEGT. The CDR3 is made up of 17 amino acids. V was pared by 7 bases and J by 3 bases, with 13 bases of the junction left unmatched. The CDR3 is CASTTDREGLAGYEQYF. In DNA form, the CDR3 reads TGTGCCAGCACGACGGACAGAGAGGGACTAGCGGGCTACGAGCAGTACTTC.

This clonotype has more than one count but fewer than ten. The chain combines TRBV5-1 with TRBJ2-7, with D unresolved. This CDR3 has 13 amino acids. V lost 2 bases, J lost 3 bases, and 9 bases lay in between. Germline values: CDR1 SGHRS, CDR2 YFSETQ. The CDR3 DNA reads TGCGCCAGCAGCTTTCCGCCCTACTACGAGCAGTACTTC. Encoded protein: CASSFPPYYEQYF.

J is TRBJ2-2 and V is TRBV10-3, with D perhaps TRBD1 (8 bases). V was clipped by 0 bases and J by 5 bases, with 13 bases between them. The germline gives CDR1 ENHRY, CDR2 SYGVKD. The CDR3 length is 16 residues. In DNA form, the CDR3 reads TGTGCCATCAGTGAGTCCGGACAGGGAGGGACCGGGGAGCTGTTTTTT. It specifies CAISESGQGGTGELFF.

This clonotype was seen many times. The rearrangement links TRBV20-1 to TRBJ1-2; D gene unclear. V lost 0 bases and J 5 bases, leaving 7 bases between the germline ends. Germline CDR1 reads DFQATT; CDR2 reads SNEGSKA (reference sequence). The CDR3 has 12 amino acids. DNA of the CDR3: TGCAGTGCTAGAGACAGAGGATATGGCTACACCTTC. Its protein is CSARDRGYGYTF.

The rearrangement joins TRBV5-1 to TRBJ2-5; the D gene is possibly TRBD1 (5 bases). Trimming cost V 2 bases and J 0 bases, with 11 bases left between them. The CDR3 runs to 15 residues. Looked up from germline, CDR1 is SGHRS and CDR2 is YFSETQ. The CDR3 loop is CASSLQAGYQETQYF. In DNA, the CDR3 is TGCGCCAGCAGCTTACAGGCCGGGTACCAAGAGACCCAGTACTTC.

The rearrangement links TRBV5-1 to TRBJ2-1; 7 bases line up with TRBD2. Trimming at V came to 4 bases and at J to 10 bases, leaving 11 bases not matched to a gene. This CDR3 has 14 amino acids. Germline V lookup: CDR1 SGHRS, CDR2 YFSETQ. DNA of the CDR3: TGCGCCAGCAGCCTGACAGCGGGATCGAAGGAGCAGTTCTTC. Protein product: CASSLTAGSKEQFF.

The J gene is TRBJ2-2, the V gene TRBV4-1, with D possibly being TRBD1 (5 bases). The germline gives CDR1 MGHRA, CDR2 YSYEKL. The CDR3 totals 19 residues. V lost 0 bases and J lost 7, with 24 bases in between. The CDR3 DNA reads TGCGCCAGCAGCCAAGAAGTTTATCACCAGGGTCCAGTGGGCGGGGAGCTGTTTTTT. Amino acids: CASSQEVYHQGPVGGELFF.

In this sample, this clonotype turned up a few times. V is TRBV5-1 and J is TRBJ2-7; the D is unclear. The CDR3 loop spans 11 amino acids. The V and J ends lost 6 bases and 5 bases respectively, with 9 bases between them. Germline lookup yields CDR1 SGHRS and CDR2 YFSETQ. The chain's CDR3 is CASTDTNEQYF. CDR3 bases: TGCGCCAGCACGGATACCAACGAGCAGTACTTC.

This clonotype was observed a handful of times. One end of the junction fails to match germline, which may point to a read error. The chain has TRBV20-1 and TRBJ2-7; D assignment may be TRBD1 or TRBD2 (5 bases each). Germline V lookup: CDR1 DFQATT, CDR2 SNEGSKA (reference sequence). The CDR3 is 11 amino acids. CDR3: CSAGEGYEQYF. The CDR3 DNA follows: TGCAGTGCTGGAGAGGGGTACGAGCAGTACTTC.

There are many counts of this clonotype. V is TRBV12-3 or TRBV12-4 and J is TRBJ2-5; D tentatively reads TRBD1 or TRBD2 (6 bases each). The CDR3 consists of 17 residues. Trimming left V 7 bases short and J 4 bases short, with 25 bases between. As DNA, the CDR3 is TGTGCCAGCAACTCGAACGGGCCGACAGGAGGGCGAGAGACCCAGTACTTC. Translated, it gives CASNSNGPTGGRETQYF.

This clonotype has a handful of counts. The chain is built from TRBV25-1 and TRBJ2-5, with 9 bases fitting TRBD2. The V gene end was trimmed by 1 base and the J gene end by 2 bases; junction bases not matched to a gene: 8. CDR3 length: 17 amino acids. Germline V lookup: CDR1 MGHDK, CDR2 SYGVNS. CDR3 amino acids: CASSEWRPSGTQETQYF. Here the CDR3 DNA reads TGTGCCAGCAGTGAATGGAGGCCTAGCGGGACGCAAGAGACCCAGTACTTC.

In this sample, this clonotype turned up a few times. V is TRBV2 and J is TRBJ2-1; D remains unclear. There are 17 residues in the CDR3. With 7 bases removed from V and 0 bases from J, the gap between germline ends came to 19 bases. Germline V gives CDR1 SNHLY, CDR2 FYNNEI. This CDR3 is CASNSLGKSSSYNEQFF. The DNA for the CDR3 is TGTGCCAGCAATTCATTGGGGAAATCGTCCTCCTACAATGAGCAGTTCTTC.

The chain couples TRBV29-1 to TRBJ2-1; D is undetermined. There are 13 residues in the CDR3. V was trimmed by 3 bases and J by 4 bases, leaving 10 bases between them. Per the germline V gene, CDR1 is SQVTM and CDR2 is ANQGSEA. The CDR3 is CSVESALYNEQFF. The CDR3 region has the DNA TGCAGCGTTGAGAGCGCCCTATACAATGAGCAGTTCTTC.

This chain uses TRBV4-3 with TRBJ2-7, with a possible D match to TRBD2 (6 bases). CDR3 length equals 15 residues. Germline V gene sequence: CDR1 LGHNA, CDR2 YSLEER. V lost 3 bases and J 3 bases, leaving 15 bases between the germline ends. DNA for the CDR3: TGCGCCAGCAGCCAGACCCTAGCGACGGACTACGAGCAGTACTTC. It codes for CASSQTLATDYEQYF.

This clonotype occurred a few times. As DNA, the CDR3 is TGTGCCAGCTCGTCTGTCCGGCGGGCTGGTGAGCAGTTCTTC. This sequence encodes CASSSVRRAGEQFF. V and J are TRBV3-1 and TRBJ2-1; perhaps TRBD2 as D (5 bases). Trimming took 8 bases from V and 9 from J, leaving 20 bases between them. This CDR3 comprises 14 residues. CDR1 is LGHDT and CDR2 is YNNKEL in the germline V gene (reference sequence).

This clonotype was seen a few times. The genes are TRBV20-1 and TRBJ2-1; a possible D gene is TRBD1 (6 bases). The CDR3 totals 14 residues. In germline, CDR1 is DFQATT, CDR2 SNEGSKA (reference sequence). V lost 1 base and J 3 bases, leaving 10 bases between the germline ends. CDR3 protein: CSARALGGYNEQFF. The DNA of the CDR3 is TGCAGTGCTAGAGCACTAGGGGGCTACAATGAGCAGTTCTTC.

The chain joins TRBV20-1 to TRBJ2-7; 7 bases map to TRBD2. Germline values: CDR1 DFQATT, CDR2 SNEGSKA (reference sequence). Trimming took 5 bases from V and 3 from J; bases not matched to a gene: 7. The CDR3 has 13 amino acids. CDR3 sequence: CSAPLRTSYEQYF. In DNA, the CDR3 is TGCAGTGCTCCGCTCAGGACTAGCTACGAGCAGTACTTC.

The sample holds a few counts of this clonotype. The chain carries TRBV12-3 or TRBV12-4 and TRBJ2-7; TRBD2 agrees at 7 bases. CDR3 length: 13 amino acids. J gave up 1 base and V 8 bases, and 5 bases lay outside the gene matches. The CDR3 loop is CASAGDESYEQYF. For the CDR3, the DNA is TGTGCCAGCGCGGGAGACGAGTCCTACGAGCAGTACTTC.

The rearrangement joins TRBV7-2 to TRBJ1-4; D gene unclear. This CDR3 contains 16 residues. Deletions cut 2 bases from V and 6 bases from J, with 16 bases between. CDR1 SGHTA and CDR2 FQGNSA come from the germline V gene. Here the CDR3 reads CASSLKRRELDEKLFF. DNA for the CDR3: TGTGCCAGCAGCTTAAAACGGAGGGAGCTCGATGAAAAACTGTTTTTT.

This clonotype was observed at least ten times. At one end, the junction sequence differs from germline, possibly due to a read error. CDR3 nucleotides: TGTGCCAGCAGCTTAGACGGAGGGGCAGAGACCCAGTACTTC. It translates to CASSLDGGAETQYF. The rearrangement uses TRBV5-1 and TRBJ2-5, with D possibly being TRBD2 (6 bases). CDR3 size: 14 residues. The germline V gene encodes CDR1 SGHRS and CDR2 YFSETQ.

The V call is TRBV29-1, the J call TRBJ2-5; 7 positions agree with TRBD2. The CDR3 is made up of 14 amino acids. Germline V lookup: CDR1 SQVTM, CDR2 ANQGSEA. V shed 5 bases and J 3 bases; nucleotides not matched to a gene: 9. The CDR3 region has the DNA TGCAGCGTTCGGCTAGCGGTTGGGAAAGAGACCCAGTACTTC. Its protein product is CSVRLAVGKETQYF.